Described below is a single TCR beta chain sequence and its context. This record belongs to a study of blood T cell repertoires in COVID-19. Sequenced by immunoSEQ multiplex PCR; TCRdb stores in-frame clones only, minus some. The data show tens of thousands of clones, approximately 82% seen once. J was trimmed by 4 bases and V by 0 bases; bases with no gene match: 9. The CDR3 consists of 15 residues. CDR1 GTSNPN and CDR2 SVGIG come from the germline V gene (reference sequence). The sequencing sample was made of peripheral blood. This clonotype was obtained from a human donor in a cohort sampled during active COVID-19. V usage is TRBV30 and J usage is TRBJ2-7, with 7 bases fitting TRBD1. The CDR3 DNA is TGTGCCTGGAGTGTACAGGGGATTCAATGGTACGAGCAGTACTTC. The encoded protein is CAWSVQGIQWYEQYF.